The 14 T cell receptor beta chains reported below all come from one sample, sequenced in a study of blood T cell repertoires in COVID-19. The table came from immunoSEQ multiplex PCR; TCRdb's copy has only in-frame clones and leaves some out. The data contain tens of thousands of clones, 86% of them singletons. The sample consisted of peripheral blood. The receptors shown here come from a man aged 25-40 years with acute or convalescent COVID-19.

The chain is built from TRBV6-6 and TRBJ2-2; D gene unclear. Trimming removed 2 bases at V and 4 bases at J, with 5 bases between. In germline, CDR1 is MNHNY, CDR2 SVGAGI (reference sequence). This CDR3 region has 13 residues. The DNA of the CDR3 is TGTGCCAGCAGTTACCTCCCCACCGGGGAGCTGTTTTTT. Its protein is CASSYLPTGELFF.

The chain has TRBV6-5 and TRBJ2-7, with D possibly matching TRBD1 (6 bases). Between the trimmed V and J ends, which lost 5 bases and 3 bases, there was a span of 11 bases. The V gene's germline CDR1 is MNHEY and CDR2 SVGAGI. This CDR3 contains 13 residues. The CDR3 DNA follows: TGTGCCAGCAGTAGAACAGGGAACTACGAGCAGTACGTC. Its protein is CASSRTGNYEQYV.

The J gene is TRBJ2-3, the V gene TRBV5-1, with 8 positions matching TRBD2. V shed 2 bases and J 2 bases; nucleotides not matched to a gene: 22. The CDR3 length is 21 residues. Germline V gene lookup returns CDR1 SGHRS and CDR2 YFSETQ. The CDR3 bases are TGCGCCAGCAGCTTCCGGATCGGGGGGGCATTCCCAAAAAGAGACACAGATACGCAGTATTTT. Its translation: CASSFRIGGAFPKRDTDTQYF.

This clone has a handful of counts. The chain joins TRBV5-1 to TRBJ2-7; 15 nucleotides line up with TRBD2. The germline CDR1 and CDR2 sequences are SGHRS and YFSETQ. Germline trimming cut 4 bases from V and 5 bases from J; bases unmatched to any gene: 7. CDR3 length equals 16 residues. For the CDR3, the DNA is TGCGCCAGCAGCCCCGGACTAGCGGGAGGGCCAAACGAGCAGTACTTC. This gives the protein CASSPGLAGGPNEQYF.

V and J are TRBV2 and TRBJ2-7, with 7 nucleotides matching TRBD2. Germline CDR1 is SNHLY and CDR2 is FYNNEI. V was pared by 2 bases and J by 6 bases, with 7 bases of the junction left unmatched. The CDR3 consists of 14 residues. In nucleotides, the CDR3 is TGTGCCAGCAGTGAATTTCGGGGGGTGGGCGAGCAGTACTTC. Translated: CASSEFRGVGEQYF.

V is TRBV27 and J is TRBJ2-2, with 8 bases that match TRBD1. This CDR3 is 16 amino acids long. Germline V gene data show CDR1 as MNHEY and CDR2 as SMNVEV (reference sequence). Germline trimming cut 4 bases from V and 6 bases from J; bases unmatched to any gene: 10. CDR3 in amino acids: CASSSQTGDIPGELFF. The CDR3, as DNA: TGTGCCAGCAGTTCGCAGACAGGGGATATTCCCGGGGAGCTGTTTTTT.

The rearrangement joins TRBV5-1 to TRBJ2-5; D is possibly TRBD2 (6 bases). Germline CDR1 and CDR2: SGHRS and YFSETQ. The CDR3 is 14 residues long. Trimming cost V 5 bases and J 2 bases, with 13 bases left between them. The DNA for the CDR3 is TGCGCCAGCAGGTCGGCGGGGCGGCAAGAGACCCAGTACTTC. Its translation is CASRSAGRQETQYF.

The V and J genes are TRBV7-2 and TRBJ1-1; 7 bases align to TRBD1. The CDR3 sequence is 14 residues long. The junction had 2 bases not matched to a gene; V was cut back by 3 bases and J by 1 base. Germline V gene lookup returns CDR1 SGHTA and CDR2 FQGNSA. The CDR3 DNA is TGTGCCAGCAGCTTGAGGGACAGGAACACTGAAGCTTTCTTT. It encodes CASSLRDRNTEAFF.

The CDR3 bases are TGCGCCAGCAACCCGGGACAGCCTAGCACAGATACGCAGTATTTT. This translates into CASNPGQPSTDTQYF. The J gene is TRBJ2-3, the V gene TRBV5-1; TRBD1 matches 7 bases. The J segment lost 0 bases and the V segment lost 6 bases, leaving 7 bases of the junction unmatched. CDR1 and CDR2 (germline): SGHRS, YFSETQ. There are 15 residues in the CDR3. Combining the CDR3 with reference TRBV5-1 and TRBJ2-3 gives the whole variable domain KAGVTQTPRYLIKTRGQQVTLSCSPISGHRSVSWYQQTPGQGLQFLFEYFSETQRNKGNFPGRFSGRQFSNSRSEMNVSTLELGDSALYLCASNPGQPSTDTQYFGPGTRLTVL.

The chain has TRBV6-6 and TRBJ2-1; 10 positions match TRBD1. Germline V CDR1 and CDR2: MNHNY, SVGAGI (reference sequence). The CDR3 is 15 residues long. The junction had 5 bases not matched to a gene; V was cut back by 5 bases and J by 4 bases. The CDR3 spells CASSRDRGGYNEQFF. CDR3 DNA sequence: TGTGCCAGCAGTCGGGACAGGGGTGGATACAATGAGCAGTTCTTC.

This chain joins TRBV15 and TRBJ2-1; 7 nucleotides line up with TRBD2. The trim removed 0 bases at V and 13 bases at J, leaving 9 bases unmatched. The CDR3 length is 14 residues. Germline V lookup: CDR1 LNHNV, CDR2 YYDKDF (reference sequence). The CDR3 region is CATSRDVVSGDQFF. DNA of the CDR3: TGTGCCACCAGCAGAGACGTTGTCAGCGGGGACCAGTTCTTC.

V usage is TRBV5-1 and J usage is TRBJ2-1; D is uncertain. The V gene's germline CDR1 is SGHRS and CDR2 YFSETQ. Trimming pared 5 bases from V and 5 bases from J, leaving 14 bases between. The CDR3 contains 14 residues. CDR3 sequence: CASRGQAPDNEQFF. CDR3 sequence (DNA): TGCGCCAGCAGAGGCCAGGCCCCCGACAATGAGCAGTTCTTC. Filled out from reference TRBV5-1 and TRBJ2-1, the complete variable domain reads KAGVTQTPRYLIKTRGQQVTLSCSPISGHRSVSWYQQTPGQGLQFLFEYFSETQRNKGNFPGRFSGRQFSNSRSEMNVSTLELGDSALYLCASRGQAPDNEQFFGPGTRLTVL.

The chain uses TRBV3-1 (or the pseudogene TRBV3-2) and TRBJ1-4; 7 nucleotides match TRBD1. CDR1 is LGHDT, CDR2 YNNKEL, per germline (reference sequence). The CDR3 extends over 14 amino acids. The V gene end was trimmed by 5 bases and the J gene end by 5 bases; junction bases not matched to a gene: 5. The CDR3: CASSEQTGNEKLFF. DNA for the CDR3: TGTGCCAGCAGCGAACAGACAGGGAATGAAAAACTGTTTTTT.

V is TRBV24-1 and J is TRBJ2-2; perhaps TRBD1 as D (5 bases). Trimming removed 4 bases at V and 5 bases at J, with 10 bases between. The CDR3 length is 14 residues. Germline CDR1 KGHDR, CDR2 SFDVKD. Here the CDR3 reads CATSDRDMTGELFF. The CDR3 nucleotides read TGTGCCACCAGTGACAGGGATATGACCGGGGAGCTGTTTTTT.